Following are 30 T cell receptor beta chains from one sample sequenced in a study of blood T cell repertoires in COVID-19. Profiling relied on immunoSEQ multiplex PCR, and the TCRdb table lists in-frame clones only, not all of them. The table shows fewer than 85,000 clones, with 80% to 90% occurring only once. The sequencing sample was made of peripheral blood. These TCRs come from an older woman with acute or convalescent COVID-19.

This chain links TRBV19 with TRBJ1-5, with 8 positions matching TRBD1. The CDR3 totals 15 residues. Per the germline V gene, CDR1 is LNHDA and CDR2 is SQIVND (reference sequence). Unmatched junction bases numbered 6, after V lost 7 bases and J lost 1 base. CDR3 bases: TGTGCCAGTATCCCGGACAGGGCAAGCAATCAGCCCCAGCATTTT. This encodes CASIPDRASNQPQHF.

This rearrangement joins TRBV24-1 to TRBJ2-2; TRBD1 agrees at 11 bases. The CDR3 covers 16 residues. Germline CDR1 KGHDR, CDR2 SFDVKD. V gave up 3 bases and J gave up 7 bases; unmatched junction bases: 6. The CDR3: CATSDRTGGAGGELFF. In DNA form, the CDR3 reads TGTGCCACCAGTGATCGGACAGGGGGCGCGGGCGGGGAGCTGTTTTTT.

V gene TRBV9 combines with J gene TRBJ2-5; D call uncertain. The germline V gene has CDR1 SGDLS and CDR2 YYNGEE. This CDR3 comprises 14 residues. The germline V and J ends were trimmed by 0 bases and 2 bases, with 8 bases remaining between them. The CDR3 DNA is TGTGCCAGCAGCGTAGGGCTTAAACAAGAGACCCAGTACTTC. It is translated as CASSVGLKQETQYF.

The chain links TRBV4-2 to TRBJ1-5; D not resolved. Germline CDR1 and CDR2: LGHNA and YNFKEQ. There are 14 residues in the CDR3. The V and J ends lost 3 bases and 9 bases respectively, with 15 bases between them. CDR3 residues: CASSQVTPDAPQHF. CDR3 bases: TGTGCCAGCAGCCAGGTAACACCCGATGCGCCCCAGCATTTT.

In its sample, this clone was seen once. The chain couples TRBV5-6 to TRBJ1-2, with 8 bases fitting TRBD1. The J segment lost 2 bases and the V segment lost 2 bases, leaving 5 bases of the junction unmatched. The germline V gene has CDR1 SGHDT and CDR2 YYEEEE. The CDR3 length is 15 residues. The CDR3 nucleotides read TGTGCCAGCAGCTTCGGGCAGGGGGCGAACTATGGCTACACCTTC. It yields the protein CASSFGQGANYGYTF.

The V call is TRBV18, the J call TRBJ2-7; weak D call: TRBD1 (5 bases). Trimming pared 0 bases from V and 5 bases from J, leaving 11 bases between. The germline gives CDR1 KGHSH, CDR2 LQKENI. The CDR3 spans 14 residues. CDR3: CASSPPSGFNEQYF. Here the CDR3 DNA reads TGTGCCAGCTCACCACCGTCAGGGTTCAACGAGCAGTACTTC. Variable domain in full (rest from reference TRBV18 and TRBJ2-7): NAGVMQNPRHLVRRRGQEARLRCSPMKGHSHVYWYRQLPEEGLKFMVYLQKENIIDESGMPKERFSAEFPKEGPSILRIQQVVRGDSAAYFCASSPPSGFNEQYFGPGTRLTVT.

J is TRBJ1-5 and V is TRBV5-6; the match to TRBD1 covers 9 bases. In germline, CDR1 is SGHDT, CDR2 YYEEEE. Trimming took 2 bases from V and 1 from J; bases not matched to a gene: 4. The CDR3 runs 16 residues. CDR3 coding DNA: TGTGCCAGCAGCTTCGGACAGGGGACGAGCAATCAGCCCCAGCATTTT. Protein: CASSFGQGTSNQPQHF.

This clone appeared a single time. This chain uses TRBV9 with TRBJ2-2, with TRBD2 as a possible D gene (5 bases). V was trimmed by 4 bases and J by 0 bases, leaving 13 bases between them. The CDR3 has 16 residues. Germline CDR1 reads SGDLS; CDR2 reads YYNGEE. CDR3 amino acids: CASSLRTDPNTGELFF. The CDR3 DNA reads TGTGCCAGCAGCCTAAGGACTGACCCGAACACCGGGGAGCTGTTTTTT.

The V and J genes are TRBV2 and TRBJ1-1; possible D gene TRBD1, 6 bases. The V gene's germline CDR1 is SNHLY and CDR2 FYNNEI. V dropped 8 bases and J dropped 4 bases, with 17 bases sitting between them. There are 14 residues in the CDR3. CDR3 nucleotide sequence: TGTGCCAGCCCATCGAGGGGGGGGGCCACTGAAGCTTTCTTT. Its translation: CASPSRGGATEAFF.

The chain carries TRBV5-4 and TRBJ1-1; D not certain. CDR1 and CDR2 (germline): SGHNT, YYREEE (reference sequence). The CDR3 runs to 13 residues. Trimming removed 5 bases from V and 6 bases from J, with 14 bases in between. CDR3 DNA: TGTGCCAGCAGTGACGCCCTCGGGTCTGAAGCTTTCTTT. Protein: CASSDALGSEAFF. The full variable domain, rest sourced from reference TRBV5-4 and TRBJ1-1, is ETGVTQSPTHLIKTRGQQVTLRCSSQSGHNTVSWYQQALGQGPQFIFQYYREEENGRGNFPPRFSGLQFPNYSSELNVNALELDDSALYLCASSDALGSEAFFGQGTRLTVV.

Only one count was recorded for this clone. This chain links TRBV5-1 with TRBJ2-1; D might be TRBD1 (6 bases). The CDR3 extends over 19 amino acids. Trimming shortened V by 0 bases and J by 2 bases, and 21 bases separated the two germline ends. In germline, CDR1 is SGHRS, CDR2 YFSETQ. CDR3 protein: CASSLALILRQDTYNEQFF. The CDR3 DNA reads TGCGCCAGCAGCTTGGCGTTAATTTTGAGACAGGATACCTACAATGAGCAGTTCTTC. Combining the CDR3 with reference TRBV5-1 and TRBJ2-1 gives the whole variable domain KAGVTQTPRYLIKTRGQQVTLSCSPISGHRSVSWYQQTPGQGLQFLFEYFSETQRNKGNFPGRFSGRQFSNSRSEMNVSTLELGDSALYLCASSLALILRQDTYNEQFFGPGTRLTVL.

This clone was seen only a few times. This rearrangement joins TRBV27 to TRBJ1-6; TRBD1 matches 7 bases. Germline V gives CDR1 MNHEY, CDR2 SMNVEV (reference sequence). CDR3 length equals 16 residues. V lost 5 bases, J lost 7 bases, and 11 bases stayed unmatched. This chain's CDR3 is CASSPSDRARNSPLHF. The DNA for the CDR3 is TGTGCCAGCAGTCCCTCAGACAGGGCCCGAAATTCACCCCTCCACTTT.

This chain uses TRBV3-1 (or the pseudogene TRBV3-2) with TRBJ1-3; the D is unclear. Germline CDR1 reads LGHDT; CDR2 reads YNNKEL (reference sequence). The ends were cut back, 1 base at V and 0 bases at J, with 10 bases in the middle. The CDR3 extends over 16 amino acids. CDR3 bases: TGTGCCAGCAGCCAAGTGCTGAGGAACTCTGGAAACACCATATATTTT. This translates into CASSQVLRNSGNTIYF.

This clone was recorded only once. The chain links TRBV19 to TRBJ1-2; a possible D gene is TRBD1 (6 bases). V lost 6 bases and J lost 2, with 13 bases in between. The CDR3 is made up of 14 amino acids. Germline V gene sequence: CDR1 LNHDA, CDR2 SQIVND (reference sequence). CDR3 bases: TGTGCCAGTAGCCGGGGGGCAGCAAACTATGGCTACACCTTC. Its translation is CASSRGAANYGYTF.

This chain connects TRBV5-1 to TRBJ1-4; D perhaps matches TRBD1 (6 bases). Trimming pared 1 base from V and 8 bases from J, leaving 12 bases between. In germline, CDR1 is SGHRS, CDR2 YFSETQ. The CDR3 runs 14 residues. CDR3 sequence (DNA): TGCGCCAGCAGCTTGACAGGGTTAGGGGAAAAACTGTTTTTT. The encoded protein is CASSLTGLGEKLFF.

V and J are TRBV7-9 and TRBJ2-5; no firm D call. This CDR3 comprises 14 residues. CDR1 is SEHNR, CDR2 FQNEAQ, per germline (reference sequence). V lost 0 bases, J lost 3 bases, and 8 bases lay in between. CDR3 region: CASSLAVVEETQYF. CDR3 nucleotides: TGTGCCAGCAGCTTAGCGGTAGTAGAAGAGACCCAGTACTTC.

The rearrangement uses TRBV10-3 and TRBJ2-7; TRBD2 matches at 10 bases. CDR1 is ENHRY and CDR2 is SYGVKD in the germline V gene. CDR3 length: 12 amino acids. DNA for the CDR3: TGTGCGAGCGGGGGGGCCTTACACGAGCAGTACTTC. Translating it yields CASGGALHEQYF.

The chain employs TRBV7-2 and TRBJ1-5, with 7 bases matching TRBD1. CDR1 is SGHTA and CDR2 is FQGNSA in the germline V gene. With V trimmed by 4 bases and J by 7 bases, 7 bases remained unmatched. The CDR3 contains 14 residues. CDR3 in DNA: TGTGCCAGCAGCTCACAGGGGATTAGGCAGCCCCAGCATTTT. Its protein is CASSSQGIRQPQHF.

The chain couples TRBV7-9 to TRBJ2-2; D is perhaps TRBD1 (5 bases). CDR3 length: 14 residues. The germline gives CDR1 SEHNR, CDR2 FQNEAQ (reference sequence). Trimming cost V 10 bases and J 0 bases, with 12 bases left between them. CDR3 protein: CATTTATNTGELFF. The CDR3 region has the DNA TGTGCCACAACGACAGCTACGAACACCGGGGAGCTGTTTTTT.

In nucleotides, the CDR3 is TGTGCCAGCAGTCCGAAGCCCCCTCTGATCGGGGGCTACACCTTC. Protein sequence: CASSPKPPLIGGYTF. This rearrangement joins TRBV27 to TRBJ1-2; D uncertain. Germline assignment: CDR1 MNHEY and CDR2 SMNVEV (reference sequence). This CDR3 has 15 residues. V was trimmed by 5 bases and J by 8 bases, leaving 21 bases between them.

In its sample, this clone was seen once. CDR3 in DNA: TGTGCCACCAGTGAGGCAGGGGGAGAAAAACTGTTTTTT. Protein sequence: CATSEAGGEKLFF. V gene TRBV24-1 combines with J gene TRBJ1-4; 7 bases are a match to TRBD1. Looked up from germline, CDR1 is KGHDR and CDR2 is SFDVKD. The CDR3 contains 13 residues. V lost 4 bases, J lost 8 bases, and 3 bases stayed unmatched.

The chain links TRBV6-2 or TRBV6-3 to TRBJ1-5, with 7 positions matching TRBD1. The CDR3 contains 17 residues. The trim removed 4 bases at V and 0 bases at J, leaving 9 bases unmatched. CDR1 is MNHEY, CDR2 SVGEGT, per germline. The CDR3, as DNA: TGTGCCAGCAGTTTCCGGGACAGCAAAGTTAGCAATCAGCCCCAGCATTTT. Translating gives CASSFRDSKVSNQPQHF.

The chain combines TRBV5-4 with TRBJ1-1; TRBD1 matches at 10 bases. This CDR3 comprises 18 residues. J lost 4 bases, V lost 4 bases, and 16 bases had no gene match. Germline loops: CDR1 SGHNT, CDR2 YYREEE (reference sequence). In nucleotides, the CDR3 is TGTGCCAGCAGCCCCCCGCGACAGGGGGCGGGGGGGTTCACTGAAGCTTTCTTT. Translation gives CASSPPRQGAGGFTEAFF. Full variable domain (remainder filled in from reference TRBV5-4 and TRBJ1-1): ETGVTQSPTHLIKTRGQQVTLRCSSQSGHNTVSWYQQALGQGPQFIFQYYREEENGRGNFPPRFSGLQFPNYSSELNVNALELDDSALYLCASSPPRQGAGGFTEAFFGQGTRLTVV.

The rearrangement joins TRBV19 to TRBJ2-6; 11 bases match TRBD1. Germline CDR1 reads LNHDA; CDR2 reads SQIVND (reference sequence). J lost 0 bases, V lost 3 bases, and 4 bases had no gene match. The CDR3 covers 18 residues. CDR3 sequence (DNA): TGTGCCAGTAGTATGTGGACAGGGGGCACCTCTGGGGCCAACGTCCTGACTTTC. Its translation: CASSMWTGGTSGANVLTF.

The CDR3 loop reads CASSVGTGAQPQHF. CDR3 DNA: TGTGCCAGCAGCGTCGGGACAGGGGCCCAGCCCCAGCATTTT. This chain uses TRBV9 with TRBJ1-5; 10 bases map to TRBD1. CDR1 is SGDLS, CDR2 YYNGEE, per germline. The CDR3 runs 14 residues. J gave up 7 bases and V 2 bases, and 3 bases lay outside the gene matches.

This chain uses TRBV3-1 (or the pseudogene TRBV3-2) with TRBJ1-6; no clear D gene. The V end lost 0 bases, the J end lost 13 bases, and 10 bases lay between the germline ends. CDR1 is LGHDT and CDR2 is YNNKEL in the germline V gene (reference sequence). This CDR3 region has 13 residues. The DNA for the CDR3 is TGTGCCAGCAGCCAAGATTTGGGGAGGCCCCTCCACTTT. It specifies CASSQDLGRPLHF.

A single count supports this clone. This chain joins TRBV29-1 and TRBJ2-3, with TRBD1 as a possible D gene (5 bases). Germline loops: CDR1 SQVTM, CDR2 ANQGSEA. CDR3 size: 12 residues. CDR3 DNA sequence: TGCAGTCAGGGTCCCTTAGCAGATACGCAGTATTTT. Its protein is CSQGPLADTQYF.

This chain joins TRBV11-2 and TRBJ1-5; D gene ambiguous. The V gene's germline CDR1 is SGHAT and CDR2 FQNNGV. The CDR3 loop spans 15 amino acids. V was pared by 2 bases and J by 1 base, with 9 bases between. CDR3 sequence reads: CASSLYAASNQPQHF. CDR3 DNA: TGTGCCAGCAGCTTATATGCGGCCAGCAATCAGCCCCAGCATTTT.

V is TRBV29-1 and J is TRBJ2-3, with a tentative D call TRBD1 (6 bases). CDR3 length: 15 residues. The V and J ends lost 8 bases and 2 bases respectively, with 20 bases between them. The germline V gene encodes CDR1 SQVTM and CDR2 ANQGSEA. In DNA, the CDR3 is TGCAGCACGAACAGGGAGATCTCCTTCACAGATACGCAGTATTTT. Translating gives CSTNREISFTDTQYF.

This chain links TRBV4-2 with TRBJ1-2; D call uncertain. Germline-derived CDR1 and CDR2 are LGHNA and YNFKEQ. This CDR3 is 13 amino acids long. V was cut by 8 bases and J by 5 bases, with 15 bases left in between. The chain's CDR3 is CASYREGLYGYTF. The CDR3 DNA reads TGTGCCAGCTATAGGGAGGGCTTATATGGCTACACCTTC.